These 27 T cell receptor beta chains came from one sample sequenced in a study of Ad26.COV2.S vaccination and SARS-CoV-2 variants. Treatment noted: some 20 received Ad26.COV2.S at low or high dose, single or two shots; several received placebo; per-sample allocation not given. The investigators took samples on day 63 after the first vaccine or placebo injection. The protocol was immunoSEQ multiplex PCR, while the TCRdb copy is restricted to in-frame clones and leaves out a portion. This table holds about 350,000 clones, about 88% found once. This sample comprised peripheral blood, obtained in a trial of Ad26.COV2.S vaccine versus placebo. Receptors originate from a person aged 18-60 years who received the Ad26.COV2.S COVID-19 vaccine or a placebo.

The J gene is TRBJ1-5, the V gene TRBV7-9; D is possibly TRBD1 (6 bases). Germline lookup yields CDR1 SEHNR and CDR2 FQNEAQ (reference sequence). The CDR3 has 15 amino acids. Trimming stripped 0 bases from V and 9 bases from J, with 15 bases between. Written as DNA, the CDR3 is TGTGCCAGCAGCTTAGCTTCACAGGGTATAACGCCCCAGCATTTT. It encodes CASSLASQGITPQHF.

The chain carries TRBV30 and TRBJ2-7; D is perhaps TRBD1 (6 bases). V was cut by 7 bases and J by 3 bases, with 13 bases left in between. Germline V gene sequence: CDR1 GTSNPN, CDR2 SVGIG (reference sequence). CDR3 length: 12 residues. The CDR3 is CASSDRNYEQYF. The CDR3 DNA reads TGTGCCTCGTCGGACAGAAACTACGAGCAGTACTTC.

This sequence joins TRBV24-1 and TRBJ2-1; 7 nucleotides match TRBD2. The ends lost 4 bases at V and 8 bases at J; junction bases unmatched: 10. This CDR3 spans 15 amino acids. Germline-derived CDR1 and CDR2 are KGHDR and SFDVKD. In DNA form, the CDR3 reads TGTGCCACCAGTGACCCCTTGGGGGGGATCGATGAGCAGTTCTTC. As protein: CATSDPLGGIDEQFF.

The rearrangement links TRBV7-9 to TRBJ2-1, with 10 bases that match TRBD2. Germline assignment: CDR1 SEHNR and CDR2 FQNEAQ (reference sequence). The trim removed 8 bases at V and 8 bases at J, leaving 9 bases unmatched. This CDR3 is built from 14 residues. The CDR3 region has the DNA TGTGCCAGCGGCAGAGCGGGAGGGCCCCATGAGCAGTTCTTC. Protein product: CASGRAGGPHEQFF.

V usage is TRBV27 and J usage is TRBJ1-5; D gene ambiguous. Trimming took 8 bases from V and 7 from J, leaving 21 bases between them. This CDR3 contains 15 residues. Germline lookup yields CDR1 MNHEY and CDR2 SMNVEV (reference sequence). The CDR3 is CASSPLSPGGQPQHF. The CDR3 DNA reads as TGTGCCAGCTCCCCCCTTTCCCCAGGTGGGCAGCCCCAGCATTTT.

The CDR3 coding sequence is TGCGCCAGCAGCCAAGATGGTAAGGCCAGCTCCTACAATGAGCAGTTCTTC. Protein product: CASSQDGKASSYNEQFF. This chain links TRBV4-3 with TRBJ2-1; D is undetermined. Trimming left V 0 bases short and J 0 bases short, with 12 bases between. CDR3 length: 17 amino acids. Germline V lookup: CDR1 LGHNA, CDR2 YSLEER.

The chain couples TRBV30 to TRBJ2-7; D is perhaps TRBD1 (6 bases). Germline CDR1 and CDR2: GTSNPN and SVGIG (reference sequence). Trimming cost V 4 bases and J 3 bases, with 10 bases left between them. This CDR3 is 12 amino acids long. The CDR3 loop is CAWTRGNYEQYF. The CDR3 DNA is TGTGCCTGGACCAGGGGAAACTACGAGCAGTACTTC.

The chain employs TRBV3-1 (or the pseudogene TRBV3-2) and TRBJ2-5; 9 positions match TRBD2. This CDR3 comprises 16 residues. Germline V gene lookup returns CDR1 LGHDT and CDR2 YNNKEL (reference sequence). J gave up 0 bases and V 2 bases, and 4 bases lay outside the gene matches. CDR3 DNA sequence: TGTGCCAGCAGCCAAAGCCTAGCGGGGCACCAAGAGACCCAGTACTTC. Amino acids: CASSQSLAGHQETQYF.

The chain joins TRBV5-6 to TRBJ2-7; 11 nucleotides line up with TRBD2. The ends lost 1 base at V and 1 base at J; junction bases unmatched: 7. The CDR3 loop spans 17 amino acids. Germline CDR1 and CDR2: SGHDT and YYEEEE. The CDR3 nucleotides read TGTGCCAGCAGCTTGATTCTAGCGGGGGGCAAATCCTACGAGCAGTACTTC. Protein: CASSLILAGGKSYEQYF.

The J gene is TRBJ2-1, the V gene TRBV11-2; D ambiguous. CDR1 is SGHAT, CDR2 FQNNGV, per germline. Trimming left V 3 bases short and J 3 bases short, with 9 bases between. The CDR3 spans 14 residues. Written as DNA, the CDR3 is TGTGCCAGCAGCTTGAGGCAGCGCTACAATGAGCAGTTCTTC. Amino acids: CASSLRQRYNEQFF. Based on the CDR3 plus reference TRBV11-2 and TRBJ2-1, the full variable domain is EAGVAQSPRYKIIEKRQSVAFWCNPISGHATLYWYQQILGQGPKLLIQFQNNGVVDDSQLPKDRFSAERLKGVDSTLKIQPAKLEDSAVYLCASSLRQRYNEQFFGPGTRLTVL.

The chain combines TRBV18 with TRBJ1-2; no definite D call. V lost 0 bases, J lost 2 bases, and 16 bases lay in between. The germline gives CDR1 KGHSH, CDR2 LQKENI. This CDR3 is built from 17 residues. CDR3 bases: TGTGCCAGCTCACCACCGAGTAGTGGGTTATTCAACTATGGCTACACCTTC. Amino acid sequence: CASSPPSSGLFNYGYTF.

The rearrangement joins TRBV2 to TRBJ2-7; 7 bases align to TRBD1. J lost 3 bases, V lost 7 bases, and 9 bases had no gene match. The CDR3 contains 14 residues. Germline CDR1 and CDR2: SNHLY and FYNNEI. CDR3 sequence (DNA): TGTGCCAGCAAACCCGGGACAGTGCGCTACGAGCAGTACTTC. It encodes CASKPGTVRYEQYF. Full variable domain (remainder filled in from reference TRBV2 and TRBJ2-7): EPEVTQTPSHQVTQMGQEVILRCVPISNHLYFYWYRQILGQKVEFLVSFYNNEISEKSEIFDDQFSVERPDGSNFTLKIRSTKLEDSAMYFCASKPGTVRYEQYFGPGTRLTVT.

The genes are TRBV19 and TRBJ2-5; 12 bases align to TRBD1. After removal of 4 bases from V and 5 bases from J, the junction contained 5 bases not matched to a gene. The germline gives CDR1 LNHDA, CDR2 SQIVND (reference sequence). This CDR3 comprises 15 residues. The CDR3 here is CASSKGQGATETQYF. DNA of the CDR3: TGTGCCAGTAGTAAGGGACAGGGGGCTACGGAGACCCAGTACTTC.

The CDR3 region is CASSSDRVTLAFF. CDR3 DNA: TGTGCCAGCAGTTCGGACAGGGTGACCTTAGCTTTCTTT. This rearrangement joins TRBV7-9 to TRBJ1-1; TRBD1 matches 8 bases. There are 13 residues in the CDR3. Unmatched junction bases numbered 10, after V lost 6 bases and J lost 10 bases. From germline, CDR1 is SEHNR and CDR2 FQNEAQ (reference sequence).

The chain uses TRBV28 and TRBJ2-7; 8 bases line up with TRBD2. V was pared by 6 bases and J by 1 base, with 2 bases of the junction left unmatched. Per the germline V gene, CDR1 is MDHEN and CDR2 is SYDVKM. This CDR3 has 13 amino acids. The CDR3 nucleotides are TGTGCCAGCAGGGCGGGAGGATCCTACGAGCAGTACTTC. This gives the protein CASRAGGSYEQYF.

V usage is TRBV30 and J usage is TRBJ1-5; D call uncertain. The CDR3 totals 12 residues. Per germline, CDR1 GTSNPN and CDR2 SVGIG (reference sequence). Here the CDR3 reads CAIKSGNQPQHF. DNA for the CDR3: TGTGCTATCAAAAGCGGAAATCAGCCCCAGCATTTT.

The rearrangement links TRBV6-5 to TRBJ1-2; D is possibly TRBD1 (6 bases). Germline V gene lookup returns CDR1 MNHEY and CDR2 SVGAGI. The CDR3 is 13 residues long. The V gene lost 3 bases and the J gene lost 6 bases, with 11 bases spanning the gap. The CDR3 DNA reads TGTGCCAGCAGTTATAACAGGGATAATGGCTACACCTTC. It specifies CASSYNRDNGYTF.

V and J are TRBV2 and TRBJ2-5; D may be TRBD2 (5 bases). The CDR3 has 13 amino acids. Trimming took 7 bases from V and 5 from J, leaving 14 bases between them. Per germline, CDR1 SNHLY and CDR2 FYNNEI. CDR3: CASTGVPGETQYF. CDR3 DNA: TGTGCCAGCACCGGGGTACCTGGGGAGACCCAGTACTTC.

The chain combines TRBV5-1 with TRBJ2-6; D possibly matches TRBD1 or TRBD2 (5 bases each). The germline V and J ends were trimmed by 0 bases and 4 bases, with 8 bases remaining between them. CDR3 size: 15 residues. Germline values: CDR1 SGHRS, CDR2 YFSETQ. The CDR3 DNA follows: TGCGCCAGCAGCTTGGACGGGACCGGGGCCAACGTCCTGACTTTC. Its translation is CASSLDGTGANVLTF.

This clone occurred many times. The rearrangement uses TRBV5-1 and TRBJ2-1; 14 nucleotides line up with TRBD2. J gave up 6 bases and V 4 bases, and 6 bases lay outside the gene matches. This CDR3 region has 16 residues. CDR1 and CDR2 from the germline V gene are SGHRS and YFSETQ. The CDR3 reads CASSPQGLAGVNEQFF. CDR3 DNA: TGCGCCAGCAGCCCACAGGGACTAGCGGGAGTCAATGAGCAGTTCTTC.

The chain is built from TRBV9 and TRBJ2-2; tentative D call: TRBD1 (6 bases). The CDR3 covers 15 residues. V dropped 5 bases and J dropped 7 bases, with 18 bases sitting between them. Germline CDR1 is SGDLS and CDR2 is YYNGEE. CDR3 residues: CASSDGQSFVGELFF. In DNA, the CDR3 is TGTGCCAGCAGTGATGGACAGTCCTTTGTCGGGGAGCTGTTTTTT.

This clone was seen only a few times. CDR3 sequence (DNA): TGTGCCAGCAGCTCAGGGGGCGATGGCTACACCTTC. Its translation: CASSSGGDGYTF. The chain employs TRBV5-6 and TRBJ1-2, with 8 bases matching TRBD1. There are 12 residues in the CDR3. V lost 3 bases and J lost 6; bases outside the gene matches: 1. Germline assignment: CDR1 SGHDT and CDR2 YYEEEE.

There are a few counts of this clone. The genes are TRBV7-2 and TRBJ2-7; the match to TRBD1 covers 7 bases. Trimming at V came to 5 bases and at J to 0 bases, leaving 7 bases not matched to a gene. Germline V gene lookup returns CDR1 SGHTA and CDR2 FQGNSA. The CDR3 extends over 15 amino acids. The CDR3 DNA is TGTGCCAGCAGCAAGGGACAGCAGAGCTCCTACGAGCAGTACTTC. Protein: CASSKGQQSSYEQYF. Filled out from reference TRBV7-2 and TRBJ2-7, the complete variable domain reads GAGVSQSPSNKVTEKGKDVELRCDPISGHTALYWYRQSLGQGLEFLIYFQGNSAPDKSGLPSDRFSAERTGGSVSTLTIQRTQQEDSAVYLCASSKGQQSSYEQYFGPGTRLTVT.

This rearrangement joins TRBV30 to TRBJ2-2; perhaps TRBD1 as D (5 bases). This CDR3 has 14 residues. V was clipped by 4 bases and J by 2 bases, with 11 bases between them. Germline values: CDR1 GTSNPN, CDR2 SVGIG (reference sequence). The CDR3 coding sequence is TGTGCCTGGACTTGGCGGACAAACACCGGGGAGCTGTTTTTT. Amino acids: CAWTWRTNTGELFF.

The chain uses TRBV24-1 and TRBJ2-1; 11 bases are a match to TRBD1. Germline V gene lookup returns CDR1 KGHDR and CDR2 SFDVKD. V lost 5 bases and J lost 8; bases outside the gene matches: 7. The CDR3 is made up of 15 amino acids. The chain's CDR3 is CATSVGTGGRDEQFF. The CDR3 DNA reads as TGTGCCACCAGTGTAGGGACAGGGGGACGCGATGAGCAGTTCTTC.

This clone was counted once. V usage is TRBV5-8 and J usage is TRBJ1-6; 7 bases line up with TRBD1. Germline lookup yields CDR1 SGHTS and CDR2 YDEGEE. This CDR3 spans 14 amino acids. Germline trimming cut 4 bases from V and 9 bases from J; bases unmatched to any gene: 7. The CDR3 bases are TGTGCCAGCAGCCCGGGACAGATAACTTCACCCCTCCACTTT. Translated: CASSPGQITSPLHF.

The CDR3 is CASRGLRVQYF. CDR3 coding DNA: TGTGCCAGCAGGGGTCTTAGGGTTCAGTACTTC. The chain uses TRBV2 and TRBJ2-4; D unresolved. This CDR3 is built from 11 residues. The V and J ends lost 6 bases and 11 bases respectively, with 11 bases between them. Germline V gene lookup returns CDR1 SNHLY and CDR2 FYNNEI. The full variable domain, completed using reference TRBV2 and TRBJ2-4, is EPEVTQTPSHQVTQMGQEVILRCVPISNHLYFYWYRQILGQKVEFLVSFYNNEISEKSEIFDDQFSVERPDGSNFTLKIRSTKLEDSAMYFCASRGLRVQYFGAGTRLSVL.